These 24 T cell receptor beta chains share one sample of origin, sequenced in a study of long-term antiretroviral therapy in people with HIV. Version v3.0 of the immunoSEQ assay ran at survey level. Produced via immunoSEQ multiplex PCR; TCRdb's table is partial and in-frame only. Counted here are 35,000 or so clones, roughly 80% occurring once; the ten biggest clones make up 7.9%. This sample comprised unsorted PBMCs, obtained 0.4 years before starting antiretroviral therapy. The receptors shown here come from a man between 18 and 29 years old with HIV.

The chain recombines TRBV10-3 with TRBJ2-1; 11 nucleotides match TRBD2. The CDR3 is 13 amino acids. Per germline, CDR1 ENHRY and CDR2 SYGVKD. J lost 2 bases, V lost 10 bases, and 1 base had no gene match. CDR3 protein: CATGLAAYNEQFF. CDR3 coding DNA: TGTGCCACGGGACTAGCGGCCTACAATGAGCAGTTCTTC.

The gene calls are TRBV9 and TRBJ2-6; D not certain. Trimming stripped 0 bases from V and 2 bases from J, with 6 bases between. The CDR3 contains 15 residues. Germline CDR1 reads SGDLS; CDR2 reads YYNGEE. CDR3 sequence (DNA): TGTGCCAGCAGCGTAGTGGGTACTGGGGCCAACGTCCTGACTTTC. Protein: CASSVVGTGANVLTF.

V gene TRBV12-5 combines with J gene TRBJ2-3; D may be TRBD1 (7 bases). The V gene's germline CDR1 is LGHNT and CDR2 FRNRAP. Trimming removed 0 bases at V and 5 bases at J, with 24 bases between. The CDR3 runs 19 residues. CDR3: CASGLVFGGGSRIRDTQYF. As DNA, the CDR3 is TGTGCTAGTGGTTTGGTTTTCGGAGGGGGCTCGAGGATCAGAGATACGCAGTATTTT.

This chain joins TRBV25-1 and TRBJ1-6; D is unresolved. Trimming took 3 bases from V and 7 from J, leaving 10 bases between them. The germline gives CDR1 MGHDK, CDR2 SYGVNS. The CDR3 loop spans 14 amino acids. The CDR3: CASSDAERNSPLHF. CDR3 nucleotides: TGTGCCAGCAGTGATGCGGAAAGGAATTCACCCCTCCACTTT. Based on the CDR3 plus reference TRBV25-1 and TRBJ1-6, the full variable domain is EADIYQTPRYLVIGTGKKITLECSQTMGHDKMYWYQQDPGMELHLIHYSYGVNSTEKGDLSSESTVSRIRTEHFPLTLESARPSHTSQYLCASSDAERNSPLHFGNGTRLTVT.

The genes are TRBV10-1 and TRBJ2-1; the match to TRBD2 covers 14 bases. Looked up from germline, CDR1 is WNHNN and CDR2 is SYGVQD (reference sequence). V lost 5 bases, J lost 9 bases, and 3 bases stayed unmatched. The CDR3 spans 14 residues. The CDR3 protein is CASSTTSGGAEQFF. CDR3 DNA: TGCGCCAGCAGTACGACTAGCGGGGGGGCTGAGCAGTTCTTC.

The rearrangement uses TRBV5-4 and TRBJ1-2; 7 bases map to TRBD1. V trimming: 2 bases; J trimming: 5 bases; junction bases outside the gene matches: 15. The CDR3 loop spans 17 amino acids. The germline gives CDR1 SGHNT, CDR2 YYREEE (reference sequence). DNA for the CDR3: TGTGCCAGCAGCTTTAGTAACAGGGGACCGTTGGGATATGGCTACACCTTC. Residues: CASSFSNRGPLGYGYTF.

The chain employs TRBV6-5 and TRBJ2-7, with D unclear. The CDR3 covers 12 residues. V shed 0 bases and J shed 6 bases, with 6 bases lying between them. The germline CDR1 and CDR2 sequences are MNHEY and SVGAGI. The CDR3 DNA sequence: TGTGCCAGCAGTTACTCGAGGTTCGAGCAGTACTTC. Translation gives CASSYSRFEQYF.

Only one count was recorded for this clone. The chain links TRBV7-8 to TRBJ2-3; a weak D match, TRBD1 (9 bases). Trimming removed 3 bases from V and 3 bases from J, with 16 bases in between. The CDR3 consists of 16 residues. The germline V gene encodes CDR1 SGHVS and CDR2 FQNEAQ. CDR3 DNA: TGTGCCAGCAGCTTGCGGGGGGACAGGGCGACAGATACGCAGTATTTT. It translates to CASSLRGDRATDTQYF.

This clone has just one count. The CDR3 DNA reads as TGCGCCAGCAGCCAGGGGACAGGGGGTCAAGAGACCCAGTACTTC. It translates to CASSQGTGGQETQYF. The chain combines TRBV5-1 with TRBJ2-5, with 11 nucleotides matching TRBD1. With V trimmed by 4 bases and J by 2 bases, 4 bases remained unmatched. The CDR3 is made up of 15 amino acids. Germline-derived CDR1 and CDR2 are SGHRS and YFSETQ.

The chain couples TRBV5-3 to TRBJ1-1; D is ambiguous. Being an ORF, TRBV5-3 has a function that is uncertain. The V end was cut by 1 base, the J end by 3 bases, with 10 bases between. The CDR3 sequence is 14 residues long. The CDR3 DNA reads TGTGCCAGAAGCTTGACCCTCCAGGACACTGAAGCTTTCTTT. Encoded protein: CARSLTLQDTEAFF.

J is TRBJ2-2 and V is TRBV27; no reliable D call. The germline gives CDR1 MNHEY, CDR2 SMNVEV (reference sequence). This CDR3 region has 13 residues. Trimming stripped 8 bases from V and 4 bases from J, with 11 bases between. CDR3 region: CASHDRSTGELFF. CDR3 coding DNA: TGTGCCAGCCATGACCGCAGCACCGGGGAGCTGTTTTTT.

The rearrangement uses TRBV25-1 and TRBJ2-7; no clear D gene. The V end lost 5 bases, the J end lost 6 bases, and 14 bases lay between the germline ends. The CDR3 consists of 13 residues. Looked up from germline, CDR1 is MGHDK and CDR2 is SYGVNS. CDR3 protein: CASSPSNWGEQYF. Here the CDR3 DNA reads TGTGCCAGCAGTCCGTCGAACTGGGGCGAGCAGTACTTC.

This chain joins TRBV25-1 and TRBJ1-4, with D perhaps TRBD1 (6 bases). The CDR3 runs to 18 residues. V lost 4 bases, J lost 10 bases, and 28 bases lay in between. The V gene's germline CDR1 is MGHDK and CDR2 SYGVNS. The CDR3 bases are TGTGCCAGCAGTGCTTTGGGGGCCTCGTCCGGCACAGTCGGAAAACTGTTTTTT. Its translation: CASSALGASSGTVGKLFF.

The chain recombines TRBV5-6 with TRBJ2-7, with TRBD1 matching over 7 bases. V lost 3 bases to trimming and J lost 2 bases; unmatched junction nucleotides: 8. Germline V gene data show CDR1 as SGHDT and CDR2 as YYEEEE. The CDR3 extends over 15 amino acids. CDR3 amino acids: CASSWVRDRAYEQYF. As DNA, the CDR3 is TGTGCCAGCAGCTGGGTCCGGGACAGAGCCTACGAGCAGTACTTC. Together with reference TRBV5-6 and TRBJ2-7, the CDR3 gives the full variable domain: DAGVTQSPTHLIKTRGQQVTLRCSPKSGHDTVSWYQQALGQGPQFIFQYYEEEERQRGNFPDRFSGHQFPNYSSELNVNALLLGDSALYLCASSWVRDRAYEQYFGPGTRLTVT.

The gene calls are TRBV2 and TRBJ1-1; D not certain. Trimming took 7 bases from V and 5 from J, leaving 17 bases between them. CDR1 and CDR2 from the germline V gene are SNHLY and FYNNEI. There are 14 residues in the CDR3. CDR3 region: CASTTDGRGTEAFF. In nucleotides, the CDR3 is TGTGCCAGCACCACCGACGGGCGTGGGACTGAAGCTTTCTTT.

V gene TRBV6-1 combines with J gene TRBJ2-7; D not resolved. The CDR3 runs to 12 residues. V lost 8 bases and J lost 2, with 10 bases in between. Germline CDR1 reads MNHNS; CDR2 reads SASEGT. CDR3 amino acids: CASVFPPYEQYF. The CDR3 DNA follows: TGTGCCAGCGTCTTTCCTCCCTACGAGCAGTACTTC.

The rearrangement joins TRBV27 to TRBJ2-7; D gene uncertain. The V end was cut by 5 bases, the J end by 3 bases, with 8 bases between. This CDR3 region has 12 residues. Germline CDR1 reads MNHEY; CDR2 reads SMNVEV (reference sequence). This CDR3 reads CASSPVLYEQYF. The CDR3 nucleotides are TGTGCCAGCAGTCCGGTGCTCTACGAGCAGTACTTC.

The genes are TRBV5-4 and TRBJ2-7; 10 bases fit TRBD2. Per the germline V gene, CDR1 is SGHNT and CDR2 is YYREEE (reference sequence). V dropped 1 base and J dropped 5; count of bases not matched to a gene: 3. CDR3 length: 14 residues. The DNA for the CDR3 is TGTGCCAGCAGCTTGCCTAGCGGGGGAGACGAGCAGTACTTC. The encoded protein is CASSLPSGGDEQYF.

This chain links TRBV9 with TRBJ1-3; D remains ambiguous. Trimming removed 2 bases from V and 2 bases from J, with 11 bases in between. The length of the CDR3 is 15 residues. In germline, CDR1 is SGDLS, CDR2 YYNGEE. The CDR3 sequence is CASSVSGGAGNTIYF. The CDR3 DNA follows: TGTGCCAGCAGCGTCTCAGGCGGCGCTGGAAACACCATATATTTT.

The chain combines TRBV19 with TRBJ2-1; D is unresolved. Per germline, CDR1 LNHDA and CDR2 SQIVND (reference sequence). The CDR3 consists of 13 residues. V lost 6 bases and J 0 bases, leaving 6 bases between the germline ends. This CDR3 is CASRQDSYNEQFF. The DNA of the CDR3 is TGTGCCAGTAGGCAGGACTCCTACAATGAGCAGTTCTTC.

The J gene is TRBJ1-2, the V gene TRBV5-1; D not resolved. Trimming stripped 2 bases from V and 4 bases from J, with 9 bases between. The germline V gene encodes CDR1 SGHRS and CDR2 YFSETQ. This CDR3 has 13 amino acids. The CDR3 DNA follows: TGCGCCAGCAGCTTATTAGGTAGCTATGGCTACACCTTC. Its translation: CASSLLGSYGYTF.

The rearrangement uses TRBV4-2 and TRBJ2-7; D gene uncertain. Germline V gives CDR1 LGHNA, CDR2 YNFKEQ. This CDR3 region has 13 residues. The ends were cut back, 4 bases at V and 2 bases at J, with 9 bases in the middle. The CDR3 spells CASSRLVAYEQYF. The CDR3 DNA is TGTGCCAGCAGCCGGCTAGTTGCCTACGAGCAGTACTTC.

The chain has TRBV7-2 and TRBJ2-3; D ambiguous. This CDR3 comprises 14 residues. The germline V and J ends were trimmed by 5 bases and 0 bases, with 9 bases remaining between them. Germline loops: CDR1 SGHTA, CDR2 FQGNSA. The CDR3 nucleotides read TGTGCCAGCAGCCCCTCACTGAGCACAGATACGCAGTATTTT. Encoded protein: CASSPSLSTDTQYF.

The chain has TRBV2 and TRBJ1-5, with D possibly matching TRBD1 (5 bases). The CDR3 has 14 residues. V was cut by 8 bases and J by 3 bases, with 14 bases left in between. The germline gives CDR1 SNHLY, CDR2 FYNNEI. In nucleotides, the CDR3 is TGTGCCAGCTCGACAGAAGCTAACAATCAGCCCCAGCATTTT. Its protein is CASSTEANNQPQHF.